This is a list of T cell receptor beta chains from one sample in a study of shared clonotypes between healthy human individuals. The repertoire was sequenced with immunoSEQ multiplex PCR; TCRdb's copy has only in-frame clones and lacks some. The sample lists around 2,000,000 clones; roughly 94% were seen once. The sample was naive CD8+ T cells sorted from blood. Every receptor here comes from a young man in good health. The CDR3 runs from the conserved cysteine through the conserved F or W. The order of the fields is J gene, D gene, clone size, V gene, CDR3 DNA, CDR3 protein. The D gene is left open where the match is weak. Part of the rows lack a size; the others show once, few, many or a class for expanded clones.

>TRBJ2-7|.|.|TRBV6-5
TGTGCCAGCAGAACCTTTCAAGGTCTCTCCTACGAGCAGTACTTC
CASRTFQGLSYEQYF
>TRBJ1-5|.|.|TRBV5-4
TGTGCCAGCAGTGAGGGAAATTTGGGTCAGCCCCAGCATTTT
CASSEGNLGQPQHF
>TRBJ1-2|.|few|TRBV2
TGTGCCAGCAGTGGGGGGTCCTATGGCTACACCTTC
CASSGGSYGYTF
>TRBJ2-7|TRBD1|.|TRBV10-3
TGTGCCATCAGTACCGGGACAGCGTCCTACGAGCAGTACTTC
CAISTGTASYEQYF
>TRBJ2-1|TRBD1|.|TRBV23-1
TGCGCCAGCAGTCCCCAGGGGGGACAGGGCTCCTACAATGAGCAGTTCTTC
CASSPQGGQGSYNEQFF
>TRBJ2-7|TRBD1|.|TRBV27
TGTGCCAGCAGTTTACTTTTCACCGGGACAGGGGGCTACGAGCAGTACTTC
CASSLLFTGTGGYEQYF
>TRBJ2-5|.|.|TRBV9
TGTGCCAGCAGCCGGACAGCTCAAGAGACCCAGTACTTC
CASSRTAQETQYF
>TRBJ1-2|TRBD1|.|TRBV19
TGTGCCAGTAGGGACAGGGTTTTCCTTCCGAATGGCTACACCTTC
CASRDRVFLPNGYTF
>TRBJ2-7|TRBD2|.|TRBV9
TGTGCCAGCAGCGCCAGCGGGAGCGCTCTCAACGAGCAGTACTTC
CASSASGSALNEQYF
>TRBJ2-3|TRBD2|.|TRBV9
TGTGCCAGCAGCTCTGGCTCTAGCGGATTTATCGATACGCAGTATTTT
CASSSGSSGFIDTQYF
>TRBJ2-1|.|.|TRBV18
TGTGCCAGCTCACCCCCTCGGGGGACCCAATACAATGAGCAGTTCTTC
CASSPPRGTQYNEQFF
>TRBJ2-7|.|.|TRBV5-1
TGCGCCAGCAGCTGGACAGTTTCAGCATCCTACGAGCAGTACTTC
CASSWTVSASYEQYF
>TRBJ1-5|.|.|TRBV27
TGTGCCAGCAGTTTATCCGTGGTGGGGCCCCAGCATTTT
CASSLSVVGPQHF
>TRBJ2-1|TRBD2|.|TRBV27
TGTGCCAGCACCGCGACGATAGCGGGGAATAATGAGCAGTTCTTC
CASTATIAGNNEQFF
>TRBJ2-7|.|.|TRBV10-3
TGTGCCATCAGTGAAGGGGAGTCGCAGTACTTC
CAISEGESQYF
>TRBJ2-2|TRBD2|.|TRBV5-4
TGTGCCAGCAGCCTTAGCGGGAGTGGCACCGGGGAGCTGTTTTTT
CASSLSGSGTGELFF
>TRBJ1-2|TRBD1|.|TRBV5-6
TGTGCCAGCAGCCCGGGACAGACCGCTAACTATGGCTACACCTTC
CASSPGQTANYGYTF
>TRBJ2-1|TRBD2|.|TRBV7-3
TGTGCCAGCAGCTTAGAAGCGGGGGCCTACAATGAGCAGTTCTTC
CASSLEAGAYNEQFF
>TRBJ2-1|.|.|TRBV4-3
TGCGCCAGCAGCCAAGGAAAGAGCTCCTACAATGAGCAGTTCTTC
CASSQGKSSYNEQFF
>TRBJ2-7|TRBD1|once|TRBV5-6
TGTGCCAGCAGCCCGACAGGGGGCGCCGAGTACTTC
CASSPTGGAEYF
>TRBJ2-7|.|.|TRBV9
TGTGCCAGCTCAATAGGGGACGGGGACTACGAGCAGTACTTC
CASSIGDGDYEQYF
>TRBJ2-1|TRBD1|few|TRBV28
TGTGCCAGCAGTTTGTGGACAGGGGATCACAATGAGCAGTTCTTC
CASSLWTGDHNEQFF
>TRBJ2-7|TRBD2|once|TRBV2
TGTGCCAGCAATGGCCTAGCGGGGGGCCTCTACGAGCAGTACTTC
CASNGLAGGLYEQYF
>TRBJ2-5|.|.|TRBV27
TGTGCCAGCATCGGTCAAGGGGGGGAGACCCAGTACTTC
CASIGQGGETQYF
>TRBJ2-3|TRBD2|.|TRBV7-9
TGTGCCAGCAGCCAGGGACTAGCGGGGGGGCCGGATACGCAGTATTTT
CASSQGLAGGPDTQYF
>TRBJ1-5|.|.|TRBV30
TGTGCCTGGAAAGTAAGTGGGCAGGGGATTCAGCCCCAGCATTTT
CAWKVSGQGIQPQHF
>TRBJ2-7|.|.|TRBV27
TGTGCCAGCAGTTTATCGGGGCAGGGCTCCTACGAGCAGTACTTC
CASSLSGQGSYEQYF
>TRBJ1-1|.|.|TRBV6-1
TGTGCCAGCAGTGAAGGACCGAACACTGAAGCTTTCTTT
CASSEGPNTEAFF
>TRBJ2-1|.|.|TRBV7-9
TGTGCCAGCAGCTTAAGCCAGGGGATCGGAGAGCAGTTCTTC
CASSLSQGIGEQFF
>TRBJ1-2|.|.|TRBV10-1
TGCGCCAGCAGTGATCCCAGGGAGGGGAACTATGGCTACACCTTC
CASSDPREGNYGYTF
>TRBJ2-1|.|.|TRBV9
TGTGCCAGCAGCGGGGGGGACAGCCCGTACAATGAGCAGTTCTTC
CASSGGDSPYNEQFF
>TRBJ2-7|TRBD2|.|TRBV7-3
TGTGCCAGCAGCCCCAGTAGAGCGGGGGGGCCCGAGCAGTACTTC
CASSPSRAGGPEQYF
>TRBJ2-5|TRBD2|.|TRBV2
TGTGCCAGCAGTGACGGGGGGAGAGAGACCCAGTACTTC
CASSDGGRETQYF
>TRBJ2-3|TRBD2|once|TRBV11-2
TGTGCCAGCAGCTCTTTTGGGGCGGGAGTTAATGCAGATACGCAGTATTTT
CASSSFGAGVNADTQYF
>TRBJ2-5|.|.|TRBV6-1
TGTGCCAGCAGTGATCCCCCAGGGTGGGAGACCCAGTACTTC
CASSDPPGWETQYF
>TRBJ2-7|.|.|TRBV7-8
TGTGCCAGCAGCTTAAGGGGGTCGTACGAGCAGTACTTC
CASSLRGSYEQYF
>TRBJ1-3|TRBD1|.|TRBV5-6
TGTGCCAGCAGTTTGGACAGGATCTCTGGAAACACCATATATTTT
CASSLDRISGNTIYF
>TRBJ2-1|.|.|TRBV13
TGTGCCAGCAGCTTAGTCGGGGTGGACGGTTGGGATGAGCAGTTCTTC
CASSLVGVDGWDEQFF
>TRBJ2-3|.|.|TRBV13
TGTGCCAGCAGCTTAGGCCAGAGCACAGATACGCAGTATTTT
CASSLGQSTDTQYF
>TRBJ2-7|TRBD1|.|TRBV5-1
TGCGCCAGCAGCAGGGACAGGGACTACGAGCAGTACTTC
CASSRDRDYEQYF
>TRBJ1-2|.|.|TRBV29-1
TGCAGCGTTGAGGGAGGGGAAGGAGTTTATGGCTACACCTTC
CSVEGGEGVYGYTF
>TRBJ2-5|.|once|TRBV7-2
TGTGCCAGCAGCTTTGGGAGCCTGGGAGAGACCCAGTACTTC
CASSFGSLGETQYF
>TRBJ2-7|.|.|TRBV5-4
TGTGCCAGCAGCCCAAAGTACTCCTACGAGCAGTACTTC
CASSPKYSYEQYF
>TRBJ2-7|TRBD1|.|TRBV5-1
TGCGCCAGCAGCTTGGTTGCCGCCGGGACAGCGTCCTACGAGCAGTACTTC
CASSLVAAGTASYEQYF
>TRBJ1-6|.|.|TRBV6-1
TGTGCCAGCAGTGAGGAGAGCTCCTATAATTCACCCCTCCACTTT
CASSEESSYNSPLHF
>TRBJ2-1|.|.|TRBV7-9
TGTGCCAGCAGCTTAGGCCCACCAAGTAATGAGCAGTTCTTC
CASSLGPPSNEQFF
>TRBJ2-7|.|few|TRBV28
TGTGCCAGCAGTTTAACTGGACAGTCCTACGAGCAGTACTTC
CASSLTGQSYEQYF
>TRBJ2-1|.|.|TRBV19
TGTGCCAGTAGTATAGCAGTAAATGAGCAGTTCTTC
CASSIAVNEQFF
>TRBJ2-7|TRBD1|.|TRBV5-4
TGTGCCAGCAGCCCAGGGACAGGACACTACGAGCAGTACTTC
CASSPGTGHYEQYF
>TRBJ2-1|.|.|TRBV25-1
TGTGCCAGCAGTGATGGGGGGAGCTCCTACAATGAGCAGTTCTTC
CASSDGGSSYNEQFF
>TRBJ1-1|.|.|TRBV6-6
TGTGCCAGCAGTTACGATGAAGCTTTCTTT
CASSYDEAFF
>TRBJ2-1|.|.|TRBV13
TGTGCCAGCAGCCGAAGTCCCTATTCAGTGGGAGACAATGAGCAGTTCTTC
CASSRSPYSVGDNEQFF
>TRBJ1-1|TRBD1|.|TRBV6-5
TGTGCCAGCAGACTGACAGGGGTAAACACTGAAGCTTTCTTT
CASRLTGVNTEAFF